Sequencing of this T cell receptor (beta chain) was carried out in a study of prognosis after radiotherapy for stage I lung cancer. Turning to the study itself: A few patients had distant metastases at a median of roughly seven months after radiotherapy, and about 16 showed no significant progression. The study, taken as a whole, reports: Unique TCR clone counts fell after stereotactic body radiation therapy, median 10,088 versus 6,861.

This clonotype has a single count. Its antigen is as yet unknown. The study amplified the TCR beta CDR3 region from genomic DNA. This amplification was carried out by two rounds of multiplex PCR. The authors ran first-round PCR with primers specific to each TRBV and TRBJ gene. From the multiplex PCR reads, TCRdb called clonotypes with MiXCR, one entry per CDR3 protein. The sample consists of about 8,500 distinct CDR3 sequences, 55% to 65% of them appearing once. Germline V gives CDR1 LGHDT, CDR2 YNNKEL (reference sequence). The germline V and J ends were trimmed by 8 bases and 3 bases, with 13 bases remaining between them. The CDR3 runs 14 residues.

The TCR originated in a donor at least 50 years old with non-small cell lung cancer. The sample consisted of PBMCs, taken before or after stereotactic body radiation therapy (not recorded which). The genes are TRBV3-1 and TRBJ2-2; D gene unclear. In DNA form, the CDR3 reads TGTGCCAGCTCGACGGTTCGGGACACCGGGGAGCTGTTTTTT. It codes for CASSTVRDTGELFF.